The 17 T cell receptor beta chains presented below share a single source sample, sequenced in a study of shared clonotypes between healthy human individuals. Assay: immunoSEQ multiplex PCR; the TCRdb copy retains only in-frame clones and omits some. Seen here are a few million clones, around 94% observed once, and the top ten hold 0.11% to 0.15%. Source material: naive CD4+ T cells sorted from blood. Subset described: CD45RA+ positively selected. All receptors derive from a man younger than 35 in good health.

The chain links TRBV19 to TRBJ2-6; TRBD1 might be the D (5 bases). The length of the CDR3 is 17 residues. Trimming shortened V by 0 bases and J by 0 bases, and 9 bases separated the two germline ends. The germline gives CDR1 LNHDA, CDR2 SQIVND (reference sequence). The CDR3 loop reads CASSIDDRTSGANVLTF. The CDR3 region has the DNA TGTGCCAGTAGTATAGACGACAGAACCTCTGGGGCCAACGTCCTGACTTTC.

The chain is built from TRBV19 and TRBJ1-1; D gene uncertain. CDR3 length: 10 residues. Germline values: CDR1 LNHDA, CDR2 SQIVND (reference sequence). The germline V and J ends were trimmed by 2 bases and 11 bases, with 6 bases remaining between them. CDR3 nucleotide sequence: TGTGCCAGTAGTATAAAATCGGCTTTCTTT. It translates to CASSIKSAFF. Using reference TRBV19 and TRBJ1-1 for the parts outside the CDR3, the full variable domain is DGGITQSPKYLFRKEGQNVTLSCEQNLNHDAMYWYRQDPGQGLRLIYYSQIVNDFQKGDIAEGYSVSREKKESFPLTVTSAQKNPTAFYLCASSIKSAFFGQGTRLTVV.

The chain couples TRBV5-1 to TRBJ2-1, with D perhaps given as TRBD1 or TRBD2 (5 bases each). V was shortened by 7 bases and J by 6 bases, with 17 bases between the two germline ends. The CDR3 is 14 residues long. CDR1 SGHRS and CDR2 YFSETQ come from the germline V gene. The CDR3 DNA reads TGCGCCAGCTACCCGGGACCGGTCGGCAATGAGCAGTTCTTC. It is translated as CASYPGPVGNEQFF.

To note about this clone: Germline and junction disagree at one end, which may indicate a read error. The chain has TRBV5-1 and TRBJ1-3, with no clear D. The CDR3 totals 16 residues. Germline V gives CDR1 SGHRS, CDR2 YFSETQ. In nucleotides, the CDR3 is TGCGCCAGCAGCTTGGAGTGGAGCCCCTCTGTAAACACCATATATTTT. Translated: CASSLEWSPSVNTIYF. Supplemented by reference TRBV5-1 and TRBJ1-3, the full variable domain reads KAGVTQTPRYLIKTRGQQVTLSCSPISGHRSVSWYQQTPGQGLQFLFEYFSETQRNKGNFPGRFSGRQFSNSRSEMNVSTLELGDSALYLCASSLEWSPSVNTIYFGEGSWLTVV.

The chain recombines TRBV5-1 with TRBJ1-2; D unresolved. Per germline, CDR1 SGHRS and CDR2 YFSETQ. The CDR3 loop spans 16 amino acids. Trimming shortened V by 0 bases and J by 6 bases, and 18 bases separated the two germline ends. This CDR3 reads CASSLAAGFNENGYTF. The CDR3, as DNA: TGCGCCAGCAGCTTGGCCGCAGGTTTTAATGAGAATGGCTACACCTTC.

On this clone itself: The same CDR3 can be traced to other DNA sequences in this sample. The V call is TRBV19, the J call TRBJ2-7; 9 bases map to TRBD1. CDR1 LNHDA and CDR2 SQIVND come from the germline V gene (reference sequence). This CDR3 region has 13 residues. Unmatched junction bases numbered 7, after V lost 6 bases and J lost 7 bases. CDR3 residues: CASSVGQGLEQYF. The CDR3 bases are TGTGCCAGTAGCGTGGGACAGGGCTTGGAGCAGTACTTC.

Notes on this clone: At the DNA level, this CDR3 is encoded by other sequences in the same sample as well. CDR3 DNA sequence: TGTGCCAGCAGTTTGGGATTAGGTGAAGCTTTCTTT. Its protein product is CASSLGLGEAFF. The rearrangement joins TRBV28 to TRBJ1-1; no clear D gene. The V and J ends lost 3 bases and 7 bases respectively, with 9 bases between them. Germline V lookup: CDR1 MDHEN, CDR2 SYDVKM. This CDR3 region has 12 residues.

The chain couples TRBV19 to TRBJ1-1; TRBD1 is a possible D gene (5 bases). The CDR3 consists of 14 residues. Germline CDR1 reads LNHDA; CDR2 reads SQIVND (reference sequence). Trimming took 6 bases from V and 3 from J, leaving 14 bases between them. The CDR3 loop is CASSFSGGYTEAFF. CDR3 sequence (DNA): TGTGCCAGTAGCTTCTCCGGGGGTTACACTGAAGCTTTCTTT.

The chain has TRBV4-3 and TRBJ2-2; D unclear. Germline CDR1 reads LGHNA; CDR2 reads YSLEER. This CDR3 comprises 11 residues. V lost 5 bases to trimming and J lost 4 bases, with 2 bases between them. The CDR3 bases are TGCGCCAGCAGCGTCACCGGGGAGCTGTTTTTT. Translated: CASSVTGELFF.

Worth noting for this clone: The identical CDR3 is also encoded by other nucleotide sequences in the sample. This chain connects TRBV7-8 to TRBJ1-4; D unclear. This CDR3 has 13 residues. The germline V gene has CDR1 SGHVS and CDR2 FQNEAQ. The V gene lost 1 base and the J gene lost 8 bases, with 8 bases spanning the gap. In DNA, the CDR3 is TGTGCCAGCAGCTTAGGACTGCGCGAAAAACTGTTTTTT. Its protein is CASSLGLREKLFF.

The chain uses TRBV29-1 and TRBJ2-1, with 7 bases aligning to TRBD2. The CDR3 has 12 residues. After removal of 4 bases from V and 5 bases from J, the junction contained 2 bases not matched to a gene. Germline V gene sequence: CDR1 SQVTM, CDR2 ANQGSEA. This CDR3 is CSVGGRDNEQFF. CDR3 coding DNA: TGCAGCGTTGGCGGGAGAGACAATGAGCAGTTCTTC.

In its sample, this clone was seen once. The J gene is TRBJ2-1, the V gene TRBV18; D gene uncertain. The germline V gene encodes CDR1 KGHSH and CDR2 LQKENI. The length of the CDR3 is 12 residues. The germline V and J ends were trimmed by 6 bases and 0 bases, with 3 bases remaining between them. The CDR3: CASSNSYNEQFF. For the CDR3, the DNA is TGTGCCAGCTCCAACTCCTACAATGAGCAGTTCTTC.

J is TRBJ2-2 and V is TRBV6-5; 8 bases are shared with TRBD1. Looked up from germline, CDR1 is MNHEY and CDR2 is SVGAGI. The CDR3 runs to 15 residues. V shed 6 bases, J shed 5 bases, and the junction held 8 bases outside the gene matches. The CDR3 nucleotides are TGTGCCAGCAGCCAAACAGGGGGTGTTACCGGGGAGCTGTTTTTT. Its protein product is CASSQTGGVTGELFF.

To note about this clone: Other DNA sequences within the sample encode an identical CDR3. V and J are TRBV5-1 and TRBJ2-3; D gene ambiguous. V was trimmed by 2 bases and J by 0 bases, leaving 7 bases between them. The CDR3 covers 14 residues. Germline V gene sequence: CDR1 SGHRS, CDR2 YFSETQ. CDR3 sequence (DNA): TGCGCCAGCAGCTTAGGCAGCAGCACAGATACGCAGTATTTT. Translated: CASSLGSSTDTQYF.

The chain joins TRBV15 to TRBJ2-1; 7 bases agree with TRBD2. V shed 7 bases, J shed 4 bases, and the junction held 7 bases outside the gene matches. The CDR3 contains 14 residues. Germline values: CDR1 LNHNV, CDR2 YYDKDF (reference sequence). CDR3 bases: TGTGCCACCACCCCGGCAGCGGGGTACAATGAGCAGTTCTTC. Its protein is CATTPAAGYNEQFF.

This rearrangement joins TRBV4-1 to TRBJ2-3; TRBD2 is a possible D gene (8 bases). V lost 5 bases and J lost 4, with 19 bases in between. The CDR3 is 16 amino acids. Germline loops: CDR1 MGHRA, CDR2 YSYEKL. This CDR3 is CASSFLGGGGPDTQYF. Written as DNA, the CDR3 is TGCGCCAGCAGCTTTTTAGGGGGCGGGGGGCCAGATACGCAGTATTTT.

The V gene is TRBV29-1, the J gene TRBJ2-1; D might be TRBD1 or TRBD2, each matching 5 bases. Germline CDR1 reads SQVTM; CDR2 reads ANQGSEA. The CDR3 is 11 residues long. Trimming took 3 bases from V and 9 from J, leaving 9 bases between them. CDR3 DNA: TGCAGCGTTGACCGGGGCACTGAGCAGTTCTTC. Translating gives CSVDRGTEQFF.